Below are 20 T cell receptor beta chains sequenced from a single sample in a study of shared clonotypes between healthy human individuals. TCRdb keeps only in-frame clones here, not all; method: immunoSEQ multiplex PCR. The sample consists of some 980,000 clones, approximately 80% of them appearing once. Sequencing used memory CD4+ T cells sorted from blood. The subset: CD45RA-negative fraction. Receptor source: a man between 18 and 29 years old in good health.

The chain joins TRBV6-5 to TRBJ2-7; tentatively, D is TRBD1 (6 bases). The V end was cut by 4 bases, the J end by 6 bases, with 22 bases between. Germline V gene lookup returns CDR1 MNHEY and CDR2 SVGAGI. This CDR3 is built from 16 residues. The CDR3 sequence is CASSLDRDIGSGEQYF. The CDR3 DNA reads as TGTGCCAGCAGTTTAGACCGGGACATAGGGTCGGGCGAGCAGTACTTC.

CDR3 bases: TGCAGCGCCGCCGGGGGGGCGGGCTCCTACAATGAGCAGTTCTTC. Encoded protein: CSAAGGAGSYNEQFF. The J gene is TRBJ2-1, the V gene TRBV29-1; 8 bases align to TRBD2. V dropped 7 bases and J dropped 0; count of bases not matched to a gene: 8. The CDR3 sequence is 15 residues long. CDR1 and CDR2 from the germline V gene are SQVTM and ANQGSEA.

Of note for this clone: This sample also contains other DNA sequences that code for the same CDR3. The V and J genes are TRBV6-1 and TRBJ2-7; D is undetermined. The ends were cut back, 8 bases at V and 3 bases at J, with 5 bases in the middle. Germline V lookup: CDR1 MNHNS, CDR2 SASEGT. The CDR3 runs to 10 residues. The CDR3 DNA reads as TGTGCCAGCTCCAACTACGAGCAGTACTTC. It is translated as CASSNYEQYF.

The rearrangement uses TRBV30 and TRBJ2-5; the D gene could be TRBD1 or TRBD2 (5 bases each). CDR1 and CDR2 from the germline V gene are GTSNPN and SVGIG (reference sequence). This CDR3 has 15 amino acids. The V gene lost 3 bases and the J gene lost 5 bases, with 19 bases spanning the gap. CDR3 DNA sequence: TGTGCCTGGAGAACCCGAGGGGCAGGGCGGGAGACCCAGTACTTC. It is translated as CAWRTRGAGRETQYF.

The chain carries TRBV2 and TRBJ1-5, with D unresolved. Trimming took off 2 bases at V and 2 bases at J, with 7 bases between the two ends. The CDR3 consists of 14 residues. Germline loops: CDR1 SNHLY, CDR2 FYNNEI. CDR3 nucleotides: TGTGCCAGCAGTGAAACCGGGGGCAATCAGCCCCAGCATTTT. Translated, it gives CASSETGGNQPQHF.

This clone was observed a few times. The chain combines TRBV27 with TRBJ1-2, with a possible D match to TRBD1 (6 bases). Between the trimmed V and J ends, which lost 9 bases and 8 bases, there was a span of 19 bases. CDR3 length: 13 amino acids. Germline-derived CDR1 and CDR2 are MNHEY and SMNVEV (reference sequence). DNA for the CDR3: TGTGCCAGTACGCAAGACAGGTTTGGGGGCTACACCTTC. It encodes CASTQDRFGGYTF.

Concerning this clone: This is likely an artifact of a read error, given a far larger clone one base away. Additional DNA sequences in this sample encode the identical CDR3. The chain recombines TRBV11-2 with TRBJ2-7; 13 bases are a match to TRBD2. The germline gives CDR1 SGHAT, CDR2 FQNNGV. The length of the CDR3 is 14 residues. V gave up 5 bases and J gave up 6 bases; unmatched junction bases: 4. CDR3 coding DNA: TGTGCCAGCAGCCCCCGGACTAGCGGGGGCGAGCAGTACTTC. This sequence encodes CASSPRTSGGEQYF. The whole variable domain, filled in from reference TRBV11-2 and TRBJ2-7, reads EAGVAQSPRYKIIEKRQSVAFWCNPISGHATLYWYQQILGQGPKLLIQFQNNGVVDDSQLPKDRFSAERLKGVDSTLKIQPAKLEDSAVYLCASSPRTSGGEQYFGPGTRLTVT.

The chain recombines TRBV2 with TRBJ1-6; D perhaps matches TRBD1 (6 bases). V lost 6 bases, J lost 7 bases, and 13 bases lay in between. The CDR3 covers 14 residues. Germline V gene lookup returns CDR1 SNHLY and CDR2 FYNNEI. CDR3 loop: CASRHGTPNSPLHF. Written as DNA, the CDR3 is TGTGCCAGCAGGCACGGGACACCCAATTCACCCCTCCACTTT.

The chain is built from TRBV18 and TRBJ1-1, with a weak D call TRBD1 (5 bases). This CDR3 contains 14 residues. Trimming left V 0 bases short and J 4 bases short, with 9 bases between. CDR1 is KGHSH, CDR2 LQKENI, per germline. CDR3 coding DNA: TGTGCCAGCTCACCACCGGGGGTCTTCACTGAAGCTTTCTTT. Translation gives CASSPPGVFTEAFF.

The CDR3 here is CASSLEAGDFSGNTIYF. The DNA for the CDR3 is TGTGCCAGCAGCTTAGAGGCTGGAGACTTCTCTGGAAACACCATATATTTT. V gene TRBV11-2 combines with J gene TRBJ1-3; no clear D. The germline V and J ends were trimmed by 0 bases and 0 bases, with 12 bases remaining between them. The CDR3 covers 17 residues. Per the germline V gene, CDR1 is SGHAT and CDR2 is FQNNGV. Variable domain in full (rest from reference TRBV11-2 and TRBJ1-3): EAGVAQSPRYKIIEKRQSVAFWCNPISGHATLYWYQQILGQGPKLLIQFQNNGVVDDSQLPKDRFSAERLKGVDSTLKIQPAKLEDSAVYLCASSLEAGDFSGNTIYFGEGSWLTVV.

J is TRBJ1-2 and V is TRBV2; maybe TRBD1 (6 bases). The CDR3 is 15 residues long. The V gene lost 3 bases and the J gene lost 6 bases, with 17 bases spanning the gap. Germline values: CDR1 SNHLY, CDR2 FYNNEI. Here the CDR3 DNA reads TGTGCCAGCAGTGATAACGTTCAGGGGCTCGATGGCTACACCTTC. Protein sequence: CASSDNVQGLDGYTF.

The CDR3 DNA sequence: TGTGCCAGCAATCGGGCCAGGGGGGAGACCCAGTACTTC. This sequence encodes CASNRARGETQYF. The genes are TRBV2 and TRBJ2-5, with 7 positions matching TRBD1. V dropped 7 bases and J dropped 5; count of bases not matched to a gene: 7. From germline, CDR1 is SNHLY and CDR2 FYNNEI. This CDR3 is built from 13 residues.

The chain uses TRBV7-9 and TRBJ1-4, with no clear D. This CDR3 is built from 13 residues. CDR1 and CDR2 (germline): SEHNR, FQNEAQ (reference sequence). The V gene lost 3 bases and the J gene lost 13 bases, with 15 bases spanning the gap. CDR3 residues: CASSFGPGSLLFF. The DNA for the CDR3 is TGTGCCAGCAGCTTCGGCCCGGGTAGTTTACTGTTTTTT.

This clone was picked up one time. The chain joins TRBV19 to TRBJ1-6; D is unclear. CDR3 size: 15 residues. Germline V gives CDR1 LNHDA, CDR2 SQIVND (reference sequence). V was pared by 3 bases and J by 0 bases, with 6 bases between. CDR3 sequence: CASSIGSSYNSPLHF. As DNA, the CDR3 is TGTGCCAGTAGTATCGGGAGCTCCTATAATTCACCCCTCCACTTT.

The chain recombines TRBV5-6 with TRBJ2-1, with TRBD2 matching over 8 bases. V dropped 0 bases and J dropped 9; count of bases not matched to a gene: 11. The germline V gene encodes CDR1 SGHDT and CDR2 YYEEEE. CDR3 length equals 16 residues. CDR3 coding DNA: TGTGCCAGCAGCTTGGCCATGTCGGGGGGGCACGGTGAGCAGTTCTTC. Translated, it gives CASSLAMSGGHGEQFF.

V gene TRBV5-1 combines with J gene TRBJ2-7; TRBD2 aligns across 7 bases. The CDR3 sequence is 16 residues long. V was clipped by 0 bases and J by 2 bases; unmatched bases: 8. Germline V gene sequence: CDR1 SGHRS, CDR2 YFSETQ. Written as DNA, the CDR3 is TGCGCCAGCAGCTTGGATGGTGGAGCGGGGACCTACGAGCAGTACTTC. This translates into CASSLDGGAGTYEQYF.

The chain couples TRBV6-6 to TRBJ1-1, with D unclear. The V end was cut by 0 bases, the J end by 7 bases, with 12 bases between. CDR1 is MNHNY and CDR2 is SVGAGI in the germline V gene (reference sequence). The CDR3 spans 14 residues. The CDR3 DNA follows: TGTGCCAGCAGTTACTCGAAAGGGCGAAGTGAAGCTTTCTTT. Translation gives CASSYSKGRSEAFF.

There are many counts of this clone. The chain uses TRBV9 and TRBJ2-2, with D uncertain. Trimming left V 1 base short and J 1 base short, with 8 bases between. Germline V gene lookup returns CDR1 SGDLS and CDR2 YYNGEE. The CDR3 contains 15 residues. The CDR3 is CASSVMSGNTGELFF. CDR3 DNA sequence: TGTGCCAGCAGCGTAATGAGTGGGAACACCGGGGAGCTGTTTTTT.

The chain couples TRBV19 to TRBJ2-1, with D perhaps matching TRBD1 (5 bases). The CDR3 is made up of 16 amino acids. CDR1 and CDR2 (germline): LNHDA, SQIVND (reference sequence). V dropped 4 bases and J dropped 0 bases, with 13 bases sitting between them. The CDR3 spells CASSSLQGNSYNEQFF. The CDR3, as DNA: TGTGCCAGTAGTAGCCTTCAGGGTAACTCCTACAATGAGCAGTTCTTC.

This chain connects TRBV30 to TRBJ2-1; D is ambiguous. The CDR3 has 12 residues. V was cut by 4 bases and J by 2 bases, with 6 bases left in between. Germline values: CDR1 GTSNPN, CDR2 SVGIG (reference sequence). DNA for the CDR3: TGTGCCTGGACACCTACCTACAATGAGCAGTTCTTC. Its protein product is CAWTPTYNEQFF.